Shown below are 14 T cell receptor beta chains from a single sample sequenced in a study of T cell responses to AZD1222 COVID-19 vaccine. Assay used: immunoSEQ multiplex PCR; TCRdb lists only in-frame clones, some missing. The data contain around 80,000 clones, over 75% of them singletons. The sequencing used peripheral blood, collected on day 0 of AZD1222 vaccination. The source is an adult in good health.

Comment on this clone: Other DNA variants within this sample encode the same CDR3. The chain recombines TRBV18 with TRBJ2-5; D is undetermined. Trimming cost V 3 bases and J 2 bases, with 4 bases left between them. Germline lookup yields CDR1 KGHSH and CDR2 LQKENI. The CDR3 consists of 12 residues. This chain's CDR3 is CASSPRQETQYF. The CDR3 nucleotides read TGTGCCAGCTCACCTAGACAAGAGACCCAGTACTTC. The full variable domain, its missing parts supplied by reference TRBV18 and TRBJ2-5, is NAGVMQNPRHLVRRRGQEARLRCSPMKGHSHVYWYRQLPEEGLKFMVYLQKENIIDESGMPKERFSAEFPKEGPSILRIQQVVRGDSAAYFCASSPRQETQYFGPGTRLLVL.

The chain links TRBV12-3 or TRBV12-4 to TRBJ2-2; D is undetermined. This CDR3 spans 13 amino acids. V lost 5 bases and J 4 bases, leaving 8 bases between the germline ends. The CDR3 is CASSPAITGELFF. CDR3 coding DNA: TGTGCCAGCAGTCCGGCTATCACCGGGGAGCTGTTTTTT.

The chain employs TRBV4-1 and TRBJ2-2; D is uncertain. The V gene's germline CDR1 is MGHRA and CDR2 YSYEKL. CDR3 length equals 15 residues. Trimming left V 0 bases short and J 7 bases short, with 12 bases between. CDR3 in DNA: TGCGCCAGCAGCCAAGATCCCACAAAGAGCGGGGAGCTGTTTTTT. It encodes CASSQDPTKSGELFF.

The V gene is TRBV3-1 (or the pseudogene TRBV3-2), the J gene TRBJ2-1; 8 bases agree with TRBD1. V lost 3 bases to trimming and J lost 1 base; unmatched junction nucleotides: 2. The CDR3 totals 15 residues. The V gene's germline CDR1 is LGHDT and CDR2 YNNKEL (reference sequence). The CDR3 spells CASSQTGDSYNEQFF. Written as DNA, the CDR3 is TGTGCCAGCAGCCAGACAGGGGATTCCTACAATGAGCAGTTCTTC.

This chain connects TRBV10-1 to TRBJ2-7, with D perhaps TRBD2 (6 bases). The CDR3 is 15 amino acids. V was pared by 7 bases and J by 3 bases, with 19 bases between. Germline assignment: CDR1 WNHNN and CDR2 SYGVQD (reference sequence). CDR3: CASIKRGGVGYEQYV. The CDR3 DNA follows: TGCGCCAGCATTAAACGGGGCGGGGTGGGCTACGAGCAGTACGTC.

The genes are TRBV28 and TRBJ2-1; no firm D call. The CDR3 is 11 amino acids. Trimming left V 7 bases short and J 7 bases short, with 8 bases between. The germline CDR1 and CDR2 sequences are MDHEN and SYDVKM. The CDR3 DNA sequence: TGTGCCAGCATGGTAGAAAATGAGCAGTTCTTC. It translates to CASMVENEQFF.

The gene calls are TRBV5-1 and TRBJ2-3; perhaps TRBD2 as D (6 bases). Germline-derived CDR1 and CDR2 are SGHRS and YFSETQ. V shed 5 bases and J shed 3 bases, with 22 bases lying between them. This CDR3 comprises 17 residues. CDR3 region: CASRPTRRALSTDTQYF. As DNA, the CDR3 is TGCGCCAGCAGACCTACGAGGAGGGCCCTCAGTACAGATACGCAGTATTTT.

The chain has TRBV29-1 and TRBJ2-2; 8 bases line up with TRBD2. V gave up 6 bases and J gave up 2 bases; unmatched junction bases: 5. Per the germline V gene, CDR1 is SQVTM and CDR2 is ANQGSEA. CDR3 length equals 14 residues. CDR3: CSVAGGPNTGELFF. Here the CDR3 DNA reads TGCAGCGTCGCGGGGGGTCCTAACACCGGGGAGCTGTTTTTT.

This clone came up a few times. This sequence joins TRBV29-1 and TRBJ2-7; D might be TRBD1 or TRBD2, each matching 5 bases. V gave up 3 bases and J gave up 1 base, with 25 bases separating them. The CDR3 is 18 amino acids. CDR1 is SQVTM, CDR2 ANQGSEA, per germline. The CDR3 DNA sequence: TGCAGCGTTGAGGGGGTGGGGAACGATCCTAGGCGGTCCTACGAGCAGTACTTC. This sequence encodes CSVEGVGNDPRRSYEQYF.

V is TRBV10-2 and J is TRBJ2-3, with a possible D match to TRBD2 (6 bases). Trimming pared 2 bases from V and 1 base from J, leaving 10 bases between. The germline V gene encodes CDR1 WSHSY and CDR2 SAAADI. The length of the CDR3 is 15 residues. CDR3 sequence reads: CASSELGGGTDTQYF. The CDR3 nucleotides read TGCGCCAGCAGTGAGCTGGGGGGAGGCACAGATACGCAGTATTTT.

The chain couples TRBV5-1 to TRBJ1-1; the D gene is possibly TRBD1 (5 bases). From germline, CDR1 is SGHRS and CDR2 YFSETQ. V lost 4 bases and J lost 4, with 8 bases in between. The CDR3 totals 12 residues. The CDR3: CASSQGTTEAFF. The CDR3 region has the DNA TGCGCCAGCAGCCAGGGCACCACTGAAGCTTTCTTT.

This rearrangement joins TRBV30 to TRBJ1-5, with 10 bases aligning to TRBD1. Germline lookup yields CDR1 GTSNPN and CDR2 SVGIG (reference sequence). V was clipped by 1 base and J by 7 bases; unmatched bases: 4. This CDR3 comprises 14 residues. This CDR3 is CAWSGGQGRQPQHF. The CDR3 DNA sequence: TGTGCCTGGAGTGGGGGACAGGGGAGGCAGCCCCAGCATTTT.

The CDR3 protein is CASSEGYSGGVGQFF. In DNA, the CDR3 is TGTGCCAGCAGTGAAGGGTATAGCGGGGGGGTCGGGCAGTTCTTC. The V call is TRBV2, the J call TRBJ2-1, with 11 positions matching TRBD2. Germline V gene lookup returns CDR1 SNHLY and CDR2 FYNNEI. The CDR3 extends over 15 amino acids. The V segment lost 1 base and the J segment 12 bases; nucleotides outside the gene matches: 8. The full variable domain, its missing parts supplied by reference TRBV2 and TRBJ2-1, is EPEVTQTPSHQVTQMGQEVILRCVPISNHLYFYWYRQILGQKVEFLVSFYNNEISEKSEIFDDQFSVERPDGSNFTLKIRSTKLEDSAMYFCASSEGYSGGVGQFFGPGTRLTVL.

This clone appeared once. This chain connects TRBV19 to TRBJ1-2, with 7 positions matching TRBD1. This CDR3 has 12 amino acids. CDR1 is LNHDA and CDR2 is SQIVND in the germline V gene (reference sequence). The V segment lost 7 bases and the J segment 7 bases; nucleotides outside the gene matches: 6. The CDR3 sequence: CASTQTGVGYTF. CDR3 DNA sequence: TGTGCCAGTACTCAAACAGGGGTTGGCTACACCTTC.